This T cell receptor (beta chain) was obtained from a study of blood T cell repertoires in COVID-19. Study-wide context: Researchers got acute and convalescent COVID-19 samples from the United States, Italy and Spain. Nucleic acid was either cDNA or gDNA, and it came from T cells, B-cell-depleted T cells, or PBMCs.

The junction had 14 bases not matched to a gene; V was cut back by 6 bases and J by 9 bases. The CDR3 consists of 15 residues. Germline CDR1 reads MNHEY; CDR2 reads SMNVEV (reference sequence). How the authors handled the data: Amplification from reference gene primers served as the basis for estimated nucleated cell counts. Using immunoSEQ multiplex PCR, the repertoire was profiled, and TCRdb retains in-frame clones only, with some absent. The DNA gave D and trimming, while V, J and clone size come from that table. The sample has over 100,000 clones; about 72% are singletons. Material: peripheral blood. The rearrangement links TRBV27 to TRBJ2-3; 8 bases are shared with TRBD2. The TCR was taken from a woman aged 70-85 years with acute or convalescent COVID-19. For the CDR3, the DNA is TGTGCCAGCAGCCGCCCCACGGGAGGGACCATCACGCAGTATTTT. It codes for CASSRPTGGTITQYF.